The source of this T cell receptor (beta chain) is a study of blood T cell repertoires in COVID-19. This CDR3 spans 15 amino acids. V lost 6 bases, J lost 0 bases, and 12 bases lay in between. The V gene's germline CDR1 is MNHEY and CDR2 SVGEGT. TCRdb keeps only in-frame clones here, not all; method: immunoSEQ multiplex PCR. The data contain about 180,000 clones, roughly nine tenths of them singletons. The sequenced material came from peripheral blood. This TCR came from a man aged 18 to 35 who had recovered from COVID-19. The gene calls are TRBV6-2 or TRBV6-3 and TRBJ2-1; D might be TRBD2 (5 bases). CDR3: CASSWTSGSYNEQFF. The CDR3 nucleotides read TGTGCCAGCAGCTGGACCAGCGGCTCCTACAATGAGCAGTTCTTC.